Below, 2 T cell receptor beta chains from the same sample are listed, as sequenced in a study of blood T cell repertoires in COVID-19. The data were produced by immunoSEQ multiplex PCR, yet TCRdb's version contains in-frame clones alone and is incomplete. This sample has under 250,000 clones; about 79% occur once, and the top ten carry approximately 1.3%. The sample consisted of PBMCs or T cells enriched from blood (not recorded which). The receptor set was obtained from a middle-aged woman with acute COVID-19.

The V and J genes are TRBV7-6 and TRBJ1-2; D may be TRBD1 (6 bases). Germline V gene sequence: CDR1 SGHVS, CDR2 FNYEAQ. V was shortened by 0 bases and J by 0 bases, with 8 bases between the two germline ends. This CDR3 has 15 amino acids. This chain's CDR3 is CASSLATGANYGYTF. CDR3 nucleotides: TGTGCCAGCAGCTTAGCGACAGGAGCTAACTATGGCTACACCTTC.

This clone appeared a single time. The rearrangement uses TRBV7-9 and TRBJ1-4; weak D call: TRBD1 (5 bases). This CDR3 comprises 15 residues. With 1 base removed from V and 3 bases from J, the gap between germline ends came to 9 bases. From germline, CDR1 is SEHNR and CDR2 FQNEAQ (reference sequence). The CDR3 reads CASSLEGKPNEKLFF. In nucleotides, the CDR3 is TGTGCCAGCAGCTTAGAGGGGAAACCTAATGAAAAACTGTTTTTT.